Given below is one T cell receptor (beta chain) in context. These data belong to a study of blood T cell repertoires in COVID-19. As handled by the study authors: From reference gene primer amplification, estimates of nucleated cell counts were derived. TCRdb keeps only in-frame clones here, not all; method: immunoSEQ multiplex PCR. The DNA was the basis for D and trimming; V, J and clone size are from that table. The sample lists approximately 350,000 clones, about 90% occurring once. Trimming removed 5 bases at V and 5 bases at J, with 8 bases between. The germline V gene encodes CDR1 SGHRS and CDR2 YFSETQ. The CDR3 is made up of 11 amino acids.

Sequenced sample: PBMCs or T cells enriched from blood (not recorded which). The receptor's source is a woman in her twenties or thirties who had recovered from COVID-19. The chain employs TRBV5-1 and TRBJ2-7; TRBD2 might be the D (5 bases). In nucleotides, the CDR3 is TGCGCCAGCAGTTCGGGGAACGAGCAGTACTTC. This translates into CASSSGNEQYF. The full variable domain, rest sourced from reference TRBV5-1 and TRBJ2-7, is KAGVTQTPRYLIKTRGQQVTLSCSPISGHRSVSWYQQTPGQGLQFLFEYFSETQRNKGNFPGRFSGRQFSNSRSEMNVSTLELGDSALYLCASSSGNEQYFGPGTRLTVT.